One sample yielded the 27 T cell receptor beta chains listed below, sequenced in a study of blood T cell repertoires in COVID-19. Sequencing was performed with immunoSEQ multiplex PCR; in TCRdb, only in-frame clones are kept and a portion is missing. This table holds under 150,000 clones, almost 90% found once. Sequenced input: peripheral blood. These receptors were collected from a man aged 45-65 years with active or convalescent COVID-19.

J is TRBJ1-2 and V is TRBV28, with 9 bases identical to TRBD1. Germline assignment: CDR1 MDHEN and CDR2 SYDVKM. J was trimmed by 2 bases and V by 3 bases; bases with no gene match: 4. This CDR3 region has 15 residues. The CDR3 nucleotides read TGTGCCAGCAGTTTCGCTGGGACAGGGAACTATGGCTACACCTTC. This codes for CASSFAGTGNYGYTF.

This chain links TRBV9 with TRBJ1-6, with D possibly TRBD1 on 6 matching bases. The germline V gene has CDR1 SGDLS and CDR2 YYNGEE. The CDR3 has 18 residues. V was trimmed by 3 bases and J by 1 base, leaving 17 bases between them. The CDR3 protein is CASSARGREGSYNSPLHF. Here the CDR3 DNA reads TGTGCCAGCAGCGCCAGGGGTAGGGAGGGGTCCTATAATTCACCCCTCCACTTT.

J is TRBJ2-7 and V is TRBV2; perhaps TRBD1 as D (5 bases). The V gene lost 10 bases and the J gene lost 3 bases, with 16 bases spanning the gap. Germline loops: CDR1 SNHLY, CDR2 FYNNEI. The CDR3 runs to 13 residues. Here the CDR3 reads CATLAGIGYEQYF. CDR3 in DNA: TGTGCCACCCTCGCAGGGATTGGCTACGAGCAGTACTTC.

The chain employs TRBV6-5 and TRBJ1-2, with unresolved D. Germline loops: CDR1 MNHEY, CDR2 SVGAGI. Deletions cut 1 base from V and 4 bases from J, with 7 bases between. This CDR3 has 13 amino acids. The CDR3 region is CASSYWEAYGYTF. CDR3 coding DNA: TGTGCCAGCAGTTACTGGGAGGCCTATGGCTACACCTTC.

This chain connects TRBV6-2 or TRBV6-3 to TRBJ2-5; 14 bases fit TRBD2. Trimming at V came to 2 bases and at J to 1 base, leaving 12 bases not matched to a gene. The CDR3 loop spans 20 amino acids. The germline CDR1 and CDR2 sequences are MNHEY and SVGEGT. The CDR3 loop is CASSYRGLAGVKPTQETQYF. In DNA form, the CDR3 reads TGTGCCAGCAGTTACAGGGGACTAGCGGGAGTGAAACCGACCCAAGAGACCCAGTACTTC.

The chain is built from TRBV5-5 and TRBJ1-1; 9 bases align to TRBD1. V trimming: 5 bases; J trimming: 5 bases; junction bases outside the gene matches: 7. Germline loops: CDR1 SGHKS, CDR2 YYEKEE (reference sequence). CDR3 length: 14 residues. The CDR3 DNA reads as TGTGCCAGCAGTAACAGGGGGCAGGGGACTGAAGCTTTCTTT. It encodes CASSNRGQGTEAFF.

The J gene is TRBJ2-5, the V gene TRBV10-1; weak D call: TRBD1 (6 bases). Trimming left V 10 bases short and J 4 bases short, with 13 bases between. CDR3 length: 12 amino acids. Germline assignment: CDR1 WNHNN and CDR2 SYGVQD (reference sequence). The DNA for the CDR3 is TGCGCCACCCAGGGGCAGGGAGAGACCCAGTACTTC. Amino acid sequence: CATQGQGETQYF.

This clone was seen a handful of times. V usage is TRBV7-8 and J usage is TRBJ2-3; 13 nucleotides agree with TRBD2. This CDR3 spans 17 amino acids. Germline V lookup: CDR1 SGHVS, CDR2 FQNEAQ. The V gene end was trimmed by 5 bases and the J gene end by 4 bases; junction bases not matched to a gene: 9. The DNA for the CDR3 is TGTGCCAGCAGCGTCCGGACTAGCGGGAGTAAGGCAGATACGCAGTATTTT. Translated: CASSVRTSGSKADTQYF.

The chain links TRBV6-5 to TRBJ2-7; 8 nucleotides line up with TRBD2. CDR1 is MNHEY, CDR2 SVGAGI, per germline. V shed 8 bases, J shed 6 bases, and the junction held 9 bases outside the gene matches. The CDR3 runs to 13 residues. CDR3 region: CASWQRERAEQYF. CDR3 sequence (DNA): TGTGCCAGCTGGCAGCGGGAGCGGGCCGAGCAGTACTTC.

The chain is built from TRBV7-9 and TRBJ2-5, with 9 positions matching TRBD1. The CDR3 covers 15 residues. The germline V gene has CDR1 SEHNR and CDR2 FQNEAQ (reference sequence). The trim removed 5 bases at V and 1 base at J, leaving 5 bases unmatched. The CDR3 bases are TGTGCCAGCAGCACCCGGACAGGGGTCCAAGAGACCCAGTACTTC. Encoded protein: CASSTRTGVQETQYF.

This chain joins TRBV20-1 and TRBJ1-4; D call uncertain. V was cut by 4 bases and J by 7 bases, with 7 bases left in between. The V gene's germline CDR1 is DFQATT and CDR2 SNEGSKA (reference sequence). CDR3 length: 11 amino acids. The CDR3 bases are TGCAGTGCTAATTACGGTGAAAAACTGTTTTTT. It yields the protein CSANYGEKLFF.

This chain connects TRBV7-9 to TRBJ2-7, with 9 nucleotides matching TRBD1. The length of the CDR3 is 16 residues. The V gene's germline CDR1 is SEHNR and CDR2 FQNEAQ (reference sequence). Trimming cost V 3 bases and J 1 base; bases outside gene matches: 7. The CDR3 here is CASSFNSGQGSYEQYF. CDR3 nucleotides: TGTGCCAGCAGCTTTAATTCGGGACAGGGTTCCTACGAGCAGTACTTC. The whole variable domain, remainder taken from reference TRBV7-9 and TRBJ2-7, is DTGVSQNPRHKITKRGQNVTFRCDPISEHNRLYWYRQTLGQGPEFLTYFQNEAQLEKSRLLSDRFSAERPKGSFSTLEIQRTEQGDSAMYLCASSFNSGQGSYEQYFGPGTRLTVT.

The chain combines TRBV7-9 with TRBJ2-3; TRBD2 matches at 10 bases. This CDR3 contains 19 residues. V shed 6 bases and J 2 bases; nucleotides not matched to a gene: 17. Germline V CDR1 and CDR2: SEHNR, FQNEAQ (reference sequence). CDR3: CASRDKGTSAEAHTDTQYF. As DNA, the CDR3 is TGTGCCAGCAGGGATAAAGGGACTAGCGCCGAGGCACACACAGATACGCAGTATTTT. The whole variable domain, remainder taken from reference TRBV7-9 and TRBJ2-3, is DTGVSQNPRHKITKRGQNVTFRCDPISEHNRLYWYRQTLGQGPEFLTYFQNEAQLEKSRLLSDRFSAERPKGSFSTLEIQRTEQGDSAMYLCASRDKGTSAEAHTDTQYFGPGTRLTVL.

The chain links TRBV15 to TRBJ2-3; a possible D gene is TRBD2 (5 bases). Germline assignment: CDR1 LNHNV and CDR2 YYDKDF (reference sequence). The CDR3 consists of 14 residues. Trimming shortened V by 5 bases and J by 0 bases, and 9 bases separated the two germline ends. The CDR3 nucleotides are TGTGCCACCAGCTTCGAGGGAAGCACAGATACGCAGTATTTT. Its protein product is CATSFEGSTDTQYF.

This chain joins TRBV6-5 and TRBJ1-2; TRBD1 agrees at 8 bases. The CDR3 covers 13 residues. V gave up 6 bases and J gave up 3 bases; unmatched junction bases: 3. CDR1 is MNHEY, CDR2 SVGAGI, per germline. CDR3 amino acids: CASRPTGDYGYTF. The CDR3 bases are TGTGCCAGCAGGCCGACAGGGGACTATGGCTACACCTTC.

The V and J genes are TRBV11-2 and TRBJ2-1; TRBD2 matches at 8 bases. This CDR3 is built from 16 residues. With 6 bases clipped from V and 8 bases from J, the junction kept 15 bases outside the gene matches. Germline V CDR1 and CDR2: SGHAT, FQNNGV. CDR3 DNA sequence: TGTGCCAGCAGGTCCCCGGGACTAGGGACGGGGGATGAGCAGTTCTTC. Translation gives CASRSPGLGTGDEQFF.

This clone was counted once. The rearrangement joins TRBV28 to TRBJ1-1, with no clear D. V was shortened by 3 bases and J by 2 bases, with 7 bases between the two germline ends. Germline V lookup: CDR1 MDHEN, CDR2 SYDVKM. The CDR3 is made up of 13 amino acids. The CDR3 sequence: CASSLERNTEAFF. The CDR3 DNA reads as TGTGCCAGCAGTTTGGAGCGTAACACTGAAGCTTTCTTT.

The genes are TRBV29-1 and TRBJ1-2, with TRBD1 identical over 7 bases. The V gene's germline CDR1 is SQVTM and CDR2 ANQGSEA. The CDR3 is 13 amino acids. V dropped 6 bases and J dropped 4; count of bases not matched to a gene: 8. CDR3 nucleotides: TGCAGCGTCCTTTTGACAGGGACCTATGGCTACACCTTC. Residues: CSVLLTGTYGYTF.

The chain carries TRBV6-5 and TRBJ2-7; 9 bases fit TRBD1. The CDR3 runs 15 residues. The germline CDR1 and CDR2 sequences are MNHEY and SVGAGI. Trimming removed 10 bases from V and 3 bases from J; junction bases left unmatched: 13. The CDR3 sequence: CAKHDAGQGFYEQYF. CDR3 DNA sequence: TGTGCCAAGCACGATGCGGGACAGGGCTTCTACGAGCAGTACTTC.

The genes are TRBV9 and TRBJ2-3; no clear D gene. The CDR3 has 14 amino acids. With 0 bases removed from V and 6 bases from J, the gap between germline ends came to 11 bases. CDR1 and CDR2 (germline): SGDLS, YYNGEE. The CDR3 DNA is TGTGCCAGCAGCGTAGGGTCCGCGGCGGATACGCAGTATTTT. It specifies CASSVGSAADTQYF.

V usage is TRBV6-6 and J usage is TRBJ2-5; 8 positions agree with TRBD1. This CDR3 is built from 14 residues. V shed 6 bases and J 5 bases; nucleotides not matched to a gene: 8. Germline CDR1 reads MNHNY; CDR2 reads SVGAGI (reference sequence). CDR3 sequence: CASSRSGGEETQYF. DNA for the CDR3: TGTGCCAGCAGCCGATCAGGGGGCGAGGAGACCCAGTACTTC.

The gene calls are TRBV6-2 or TRBV6-3 and TRBJ2-7; D is ambiguous. Germline V gene lookup returns CDR1 MNHEY and CDR2 SVGEGT. Trimming stripped 4 bases from V and 4 bases from J, with 11 bases between. The CDR3 covers 13 residues. The CDR3 sequence: CASSSQVPYEQYF. The DNA of the CDR3 is TGTGCCAGCAGTTCACAAGTCCCGTACGAGCAGTACTTC.

This rearrangement joins TRBV5-1 to TRBJ2-1; 12 bases are a match to TRBD2. Germline CDR1 is SGHRS and CDR2 is YFSETQ. The ends lost 0 bases at V and 5 bases at J; junction bases unmatched: 6. This CDR3 has 17 residues. In nucleotides, the CDR3 is TGCGCCAGCAGCTTGGCGGGGACTAGCGGGCGCCACAATGAGCAGTTCTTC. It encodes CASSLAGTSGRHNEQFF.

The V and J genes are TRBV6-6 and TRBJ1-2, with 7 positions matching TRBD1. V shed 5 bases and J 8 bases; nucleotides not matched to a gene: 8. Germline assignment: CDR1 MNHNY and CDR2 SVGAGI (reference sequence). The length of the CDR3 is 13 residues. CDR3 nucleotide sequence: TGTGCCAGCAGTCCCGACAGGGTCGGAGGCTACACCTTC. Translated, it gives CASSPDRVGGYTF.

DNA of the CDR3: TGTGCCAGCAGCCAAGGTCTAGCGGGAGTTAAAGATACGCAGTATTTT. It encodes CASSQGLAGVKDTQYF. The genes are TRBV3-1 (or the pseudogene TRBV3-2) and TRBJ2-3; TRBD2 agrees at 10 bases. Germline V gene lookup returns CDR1 LGHDT and CDR2 YNNKEL (reference sequence). V shed 1 base, J shed 5 bases, and the junction held 6 bases outside the gene matches. The CDR3 length is 16 residues.

This clone was found once. The genes are TRBV6-5 and TRBJ1-1, with 8 bases that match TRBD1. The V gene's germline CDR1 is MNHEY and CDR2 SVGAGI. Trimming removed 0 bases from V and 1 base from J; junction bases left unmatched: 4. The CDR3 sequence is 16 residues long. CDR3 loop: CASSYSGQGSNTEAFF. The CDR3 nucleotides read TGTGCCAGCAGTTACTCCGGACAGGGATCGAACACTGAAGCTTTCTTT.

The chain has TRBV3-1 (or the pseudogene TRBV3-2) and TRBJ1-1, with 8 bases identical to TRBD1. V shed 3 bases and J 4 bases; nucleotides not matched to a gene: 10. The CDR3 contains 16 residues. Germline V gene sequence: CDR1 LGHDT, CDR2 YNNKEL (reference sequence). CDR3 amino acids: CASSHGDRGLFTEAFF. Written as DNA, the CDR3 is TGTGCCAGCAGCCATGGAGACAGGGGTTTATTCACTGAAGCTTTCTTT.